This TCR beta chain derives from a study of T cells in Graves' hyperthyroidism and ophthalmopathy. Study results and limitations: Median prediction lead before ophthalmopathy onset was 6 to 8 months with the model.

RNA transcripts provided the source from which TCR beta CDR3 regions were amplified. The primer set for the first-round RT-PCR of the TCR CDR3 was HTBI. From the multiplex PCR reads, TCRdb called clonotypes with MiXCR, one entry per CDR3 protein. The profile shows 530,000 or so distinct CDR3 sequences, 15% to 20% of them singletons. Patients affected by ophthalmopathy presented a Clinical Activity Score of at least 3, a NOSPECS grade of at least 4, and disease duration below 3 months. Fresh 10 ml peripheral blood yielded PBMCs. This clonotype was seen only once. Its antigen is still unknown. Trimming removed 6 bases from V and 9 bases from J, with 24 bases in between. The CDR3 has 15 amino acids. The germline V gene encodes CDR1 DFQATT and CDR2 SNEGSKA (reference sequence).

Sequencing was done on a sample of blood. V is TRBV20-1 and J is TRBJ2-1; D is unresolved. The receptor's source is a woman aged 18-29 years with Graves' ophthalmopathy. The CDR3, as DNA: TGCAGTGCCTCTCCTAATTTATCTCCTACAAGTGAGCAGTTCTTC. Translation gives CSASPNLSPTSEQFF.